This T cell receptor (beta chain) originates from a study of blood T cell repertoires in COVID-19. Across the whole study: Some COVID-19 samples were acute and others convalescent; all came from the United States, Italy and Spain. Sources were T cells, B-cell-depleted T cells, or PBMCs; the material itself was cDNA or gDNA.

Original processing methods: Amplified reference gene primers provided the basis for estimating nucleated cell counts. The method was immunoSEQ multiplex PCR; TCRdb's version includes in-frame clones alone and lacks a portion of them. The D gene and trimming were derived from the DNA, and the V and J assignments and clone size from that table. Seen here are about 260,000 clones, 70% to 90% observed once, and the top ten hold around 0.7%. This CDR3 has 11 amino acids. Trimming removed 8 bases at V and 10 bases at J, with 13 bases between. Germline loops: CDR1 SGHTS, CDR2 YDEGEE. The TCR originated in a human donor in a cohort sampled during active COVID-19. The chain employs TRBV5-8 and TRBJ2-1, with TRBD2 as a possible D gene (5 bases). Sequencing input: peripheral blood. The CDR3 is CARDGVREQFF. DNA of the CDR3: TGTGCCAGGGACGGGGTGCGGGAGCAGTTCTTC.